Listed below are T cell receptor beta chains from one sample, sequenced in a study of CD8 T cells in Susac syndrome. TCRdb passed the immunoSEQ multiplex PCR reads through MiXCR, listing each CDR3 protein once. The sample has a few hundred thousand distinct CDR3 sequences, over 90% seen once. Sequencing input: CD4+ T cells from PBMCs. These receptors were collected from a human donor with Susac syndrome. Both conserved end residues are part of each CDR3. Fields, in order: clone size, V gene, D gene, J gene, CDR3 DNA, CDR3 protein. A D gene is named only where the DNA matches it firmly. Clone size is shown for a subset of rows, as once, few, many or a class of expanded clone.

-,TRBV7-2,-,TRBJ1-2,TGTGCCAGCAGCCTCCAGGGTCCTGGCTACACCTTC,CASSLQGPGYTF
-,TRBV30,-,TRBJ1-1,TGTGCCTGGAGTGTAGGTGCCACTGAAGCTTTCTTT,CAWSVGATEAFF
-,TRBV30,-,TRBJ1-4,TGTGCCTGGAGTGTACTTCGTAATGAAAAACTGTTTTTT,CAWSVLRNEKLFF
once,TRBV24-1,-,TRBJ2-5,TGTGCCACCAGTCGTCCGGGAGAAGAGACCCAGTACTTC,CATSRPGEETQYF
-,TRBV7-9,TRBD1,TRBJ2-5,TGTGCCAGCAGCTCTCCTGACAGGGAACACCAAGAGACCCAGTACTTC,CASSSPDREHQETQYF
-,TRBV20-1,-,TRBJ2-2,TGCAGTGCTAGGCTCTCACGCGAGCGATCATGGGCCGGGGAGCTGTTTTTT,CSARLSRERSWAGELFF
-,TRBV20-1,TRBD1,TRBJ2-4,TGCAGTGCTAGCGGACAGGTCAGAAACATTCAGTACTTC,CSASGQVRNIQYF
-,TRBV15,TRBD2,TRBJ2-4,TGTGCCACCAGCAGGGACCGGGGACTAGCGGGGAACATTCAGTACTTC,CATSRDRGLAGNIQYF
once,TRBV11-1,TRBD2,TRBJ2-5,TGTGCCAGCAGCCAGAGCGGGGGAGGGCAACAAGAGACCCAGTACTTC,CASSQSGGGQQETQYF
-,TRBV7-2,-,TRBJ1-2,TGTGCCAGCAGCTCGAGCATGGCAGACTATGGCTACACCTTC,CASSSSMADYGYTF
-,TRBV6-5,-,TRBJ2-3,TGTGCCAGCAGTCGATCCAGGGAATGGCATACGCAGTATTTT,CASSRSREWHTQYF
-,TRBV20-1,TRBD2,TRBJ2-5,TGCAGTGCCACCCGGGGGGAAGCGGGGGGTTCCCAAGAGACCCAGTACTTC,CSATRGEAGGSQETQYF
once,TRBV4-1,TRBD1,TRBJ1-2,TGCGCCAGCAGCCAAGAAACCAGGGGGCGTTTGTACTATGGCTACACCTTC,CASSQETRGRLYYGYTF
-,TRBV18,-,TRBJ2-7,TGTGCCAGCTCACCATTGGACTCTTCGGGGGAGCAGTACTTC,CASSPLDSSGEQYF
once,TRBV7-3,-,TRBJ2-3,TGTGCCAGCAGCTTACCAGGATTAGGCACAGATACGCAGTATTTT,CASSLPGLGTDTQYF
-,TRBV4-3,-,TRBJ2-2,TGCGCCAGCAGCCAAGGGCGGGGACCGCCCGCCGGGGAGCTGTTTTTT,CASSQGRGPPAGELFF
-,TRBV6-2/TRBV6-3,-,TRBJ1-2,TGTGCCAGCACCCTTGGGCAGACCTATGGCTACACCTTC,CASTLGQTYGYTF
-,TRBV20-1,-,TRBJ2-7,TGCAGTGCTAGAGACCCTAGAAGGGGGAGCGAGCAGTACTTC,CSARDPRRGSEQYF
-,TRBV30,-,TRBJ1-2,TGTGCCTGGAGTCGGGACGCCCCATATGGCTACACCTTC,CAWSRDAPYGYTF
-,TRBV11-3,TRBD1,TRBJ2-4,TGTGCCAGCAGCCTTCGACAGGGGCCCACGAGGGACATTCAGTACTTC,CASSLRQGPTRDIQYF
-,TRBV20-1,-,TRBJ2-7,TGCAGTGCTAGAGACAGTGCTCTCTCCTACGAGCAGTACTTC,CSARDSALSYEQYF
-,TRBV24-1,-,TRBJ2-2,TGTGCCACCAGTGATTGGGGCCCAGGAGCCGGGGAGCTGTTTTTT,CATSDWGPGAGELFF
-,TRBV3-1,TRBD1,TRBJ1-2,TGTGCCAGCAGCCAAGGGACAGGGGCACTTAACTATGGCTACACCTTC,CASSQGTGALNYGYTF
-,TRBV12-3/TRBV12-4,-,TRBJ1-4,TGTGCCAGCACTGATGATAATGAAAAACTGTTTTTT,CASTDDNEKLFF
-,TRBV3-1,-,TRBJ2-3,TGTGCCAGCAGCCAAGATAGCCCTAGCAAGGATACGCAGTATTTT,CASSQDSPSKDTQYF
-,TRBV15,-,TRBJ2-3,TGTGCCACCAGCAGAGATCTGGCAGATACGCAGTATTTT,CATSRDLADTQYF
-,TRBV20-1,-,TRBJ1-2,TGCAGTGCTAGTAGAGTGACAGGAGCTTCCTATGGCTACACCTTC,CSASRVTGASYGYTF
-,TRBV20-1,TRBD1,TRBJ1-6,TGCAGTGCTAGAGAACAGGGGCTCTATAATTCACCCCTCCACTTT,CSAREQGLYNSPLHF
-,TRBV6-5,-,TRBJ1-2,TGTGCCAGCAGGGACGGGGGATTAGGCCATGGCTACACCTTC,CASRDGGLGHGYTF
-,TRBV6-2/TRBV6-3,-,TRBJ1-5,TGTGCCAGCGGATCTGACAGGACCAATCAGCCCCAGCATTTT,CASGSDRTNQPQHF
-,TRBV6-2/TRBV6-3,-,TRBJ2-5,TGTGCCAGCACAGGGAGTATCGAGACCCAGTACTTC,CASTGSIETQYF
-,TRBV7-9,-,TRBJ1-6,TGTGCCAGCAGCCTCGGACAAGAGGACCCCCTCCACTTT,CASSLGQEDPLHF
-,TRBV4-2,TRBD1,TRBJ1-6,TGTGCCAGCAGCCAGGAAAGACAGGGGACACCCCTCCACTTT,CASSQERQGTPLHF
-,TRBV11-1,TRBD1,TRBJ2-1,TGTGCCAGCAGCCCCGGGACAGGGGGCATGTATGAGCAGTTCTTC,CASSPGTGGMYEQFF
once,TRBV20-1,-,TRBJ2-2,TGCAGTGCTACTGAGGACAGTAACACCGGGGAGCTGTTTTTT,CSATEDSNTGELFF
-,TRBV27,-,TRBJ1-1,TGTGCCAGCAGTTTAAGGGGCCAATCGAGGAACACTGAAGCTTTCTTT,CASSLRGQSRNTEAFF
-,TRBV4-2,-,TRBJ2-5,TGTGCCAGCAGCCAAGATCGGGGTAAAGAGACCCAGTACTTC,CASSQDRGKETQYF
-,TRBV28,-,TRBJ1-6,TGTGCCAGCGGTCTTACCGGGACGAGCTCCTATAATTCACCCCTCCACTTT,CASGLTGTSSYNSPLHF
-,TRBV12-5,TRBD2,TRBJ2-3,TGTGCTAGTGAGGCCGGGACTAGCGGGGGCCGTAGCACAGATACGCAGTATTTT,CASEAGTSGGRSTDTQYF
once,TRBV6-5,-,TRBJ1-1,TGTGCCAGCAGTTACGTGGGGCAGGGGCGTGTTGAAGCTTTCTTT,CASSYVGQGRVEAFF